Presented here are 10 T cell receptor beta chains from one specimen sequenced in a study of PD-L1 blockade in urothelial cancer. Clones were read by immunoSEQ multiplex PCR, and TCRdb kept only the in-frame ones, dropping some. The sample gives some 110,000 clones, less than 95% of which show up once; less than 4.5% is in the top ten. Stated time point: peripheral blood 6 weeks after treatment start. The sequencing used PBMCs, collected around atezolizumab (anti-PD-L1) treatment. These receptors originate from a man aged 60 to 69 with urothelial cancer.

The chain carries TRBV5-1 and TRBJ2-5; 8 bases align to TRBD2. V dropped 4 bases and J dropped 3; count of bases not matched to a gene: 8. The V gene's germline CDR1 is SGHRS and CDR2 YFSETQ. The CDR3 length is 15 residues. CDR3 loop: CASSVASGLEETQYF. Written as DNA, the CDR3 is TGCGCCAGCAGCGTAGCTAGCGGGTTAGAAGAGACCCAGTACTTC.

This chain connects TRBV6-5 to TRBJ1-1; 7 bases align to TRBD1. The CDR3 contains 15 residues. Per the germline V gene, CDR1 is MNHEY and CDR2 is SVGAGI. J lost 0 bases, V lost 4 bases, and 5 bases had no gene match. CDR3 coding DNA: TGTGCCAGCAGTTCCGGGACAGCTATGAACACTGAAGCTTTCTTT. Its protein product is CASSSGTAMNTEAFF.

This chain links TRBV19 with TRBJ1-2; 9 bases align to TRBD1. V trimming: 9 bases; J trimming: 4 bases; junction bases outside the gene matches: 12. CDR1 and CDR2 (germline): LNHDA, SQIVND (reference sequence). This CDR3 contains 15 residues. For the CDR3, the DNA is TGTGCCAGCTCCACCCGCCGGGACAGGGCCTATGGCTACACCTTC. Translating gives CASSTRRDRAYGYTF.

The V gene is TRBV7-2, the J gene TRBJ2-3; D not resolved. The CDR3 is 15 amino acids. From germline, CDR1 is SGHTA and CDR2 FQGNSA. V shed 4 bases and J shed 0 bases, with 11 bases lying between them. CDR3: CASSSLSGSTDTQYF. DNA for the CDR3: TGTGCCAGCAGCTCGTTATCCGGGAGCACAGATACGCAGTATTTT.

CDR3 DNA: TGTGCCAGTAGTGCCCGGGACAGTTCGCCCGGGGAGCTGTTTTTT. Amino acid sequence: CASSARDSSPGELFF. The rearrangement links TRBV19 to TRBJ2-2, with 7 positions matching TRBD1. This CDR3 spans 15 amino acids. The V gene end was trimmed by 5 bases and the J gene end by 6 bases; junction bases not matched to a gene: 9. Germline loops: CDR1 LNHDA, CDR2 SQIVND (reference sequence).

V usage is TRBV9 and J usage is TRBJ2-7; TRBD1 aligns across 9 bases. Germline CDR1 SGDLS, CDR2 YYNGEE. CDR3 length equals 13 residues. V shed 3 bases, J shed 6 bases, and the junction held 4 bases outside the gene matches. The DNA of the CDR3 is TGTGCCAGCAGCGCCGGACAGGGGAGCGAGCAGTACTTC. Its protein product is CASSAGQGSEQYF.

This clone was observed a single time. The V gene is TRBV2, the J gene TRBJ1-4; TRBD1 matches at 7 bases. CDR3 size: 14 residues. The trim removed 6 bases at V and 7 bases at J, leaving 8 bases unmatched. CDR1 is SNHLY, CDR2 FYNNEI, per germline. DNA for the CDR3: TGTGCCAGCAGGGAGACAGGGTCTAGTGAAAAACTGTTTTTT. This gives the protein CASRETGSSEKLFF. The variable domain in full, with the rest retrieved from reference TRBV2 and TRBJ1-4, is EPEVTQTPSHQVTQMGQEVILRCVPISNHLYFYWYRQILGQKVEFLVSFYNNEISEKSEIFDDQFSVERPDGSNFTLKIRSTKLEDSAMYFCASRETGSSEKLFFGSGTQLSVL.

This chain connects TRBV10-3 to TRBJ2-7; D might be TRBD1 (6 bases). This CDR3 is built from 13 residues. V lost 7 bases, J lost 0 bases, and 10 bases lay in between. Germline loops: CDR1 ENHRY, CDR2 SYGVKD. CDR3 in amino acids: CAIMGADSYEQYF. CDR3 in DNA: TGTGCCATCATGGGGGCAGACTCCTACGAGCAGTACTTC.

This rearrangement joins TRBV18 to TRBJ1-2; 9 nucleotides agree with TRBD1. The length of the CDR3 is 15 residues. Germline V CDR1 and CDR2: KGHSH, LQKENI. J lost 4 bases, V lost 3 bases, and 6 bases had no gene match. The CDR3, as DNA: TGTGCCAGCTCACCCGGGACAGGGCTTGGCTATGGCTACACCTTC. This encodes CASSPGTGLGYGYTF. The full variable domain, rest sourced from reference TRBV18 and TRBJ1-2, is NAGVMQNPRHLVRRRGQEARLRCSPMKGHSHVYWYRQLPEEGLKFMVYLQKENIIDESGMPKERFSAEFPKEGPSILRIQQVVRGDSAAYFCASSPGTGLGYGYTFGSGTRLTVV.

This chain links TRBV7-2 with TRBJ1-1; no definite D call. Per the germline V gene, CDR1 is SGHTA and CDR2 is FQGNSA. Trimming removed 6 bases at V and 2 bases at J, with 10 bases between. The CDR3 loop spans 13 amino acids. DNA for the CDR3: TGTGCCAGCAGTTATCAGCGTAACACTGAAGCTTTCTTT. Protein sequence: CASSYQRNTEAFF. The variable domain in full, with the rest retrieved from reference TRBV7-2 and TRBJ1-1, is GAGVSQSPSNKVTEKGKDVELRCDPISGHTALYWYRQSLGQGLEFLIYFQGNSAPDKSGLPSDRFSAERTGGSVSTLTIQRTQQEDSAVYLCASSYQRNTEAFFGQGTRLTVV.